The clone carrying this T cell receptor beta chain was seen only once. The source of the sample is a study of OX40 agonist ivuxolimab in advanced cancers. Overall study: Patients were treated with intravenous ivuxolimab, dosed at 0.01 to 10 mg/kg and infused every 2 weeks. Past anti-PD-1, anti-PD-L1 or anti-CTLA-4 therapy was accepted, and roughly 37% had received some.

The CDR3 has 16 amino acids. Germline V gene sequence: CDR1 LGHNA, CDR2 YSLEER. Between the trimmed V and J ends, which lost 1 base and 6 bases, there was a span of 16 bases. The data were produced by immunoSEQ multiplex PCR, yet TCRdb's version contains in-frame clones alone and is incomplete. Here the sample spans 100,000 or so clones, 90% to 96% being singletons. The material was CD4+ or CD8+ T cells sorted from blood, obtained in a trial of the OX40 agonist ivuxolimab. This chain uses TRBV4-3 with TRBJ2-1, with D uncertain. This clonotype originated in an adult with an advanced solid tumor such as melanoma, head and neck, liver or kidney cancer. The CDR3 DNA follows: TGCGCCAGCAGCCAAGGGGTTGCGTTCCCGACCAATGAGCAGTTCTTC. As protein: CASSQGVAFPTNEQFF.